The entry that follows covers one T cell receptor (beta chain) sequence. The antigen remains undetermined. A CD45RO/CCR7/CD25/CD127/CD95/CD27 panel sorted naive, central memory, regulatory and stem cell-like memory CD4+ cells. cDNA synthesis used the whole RNA isolate, giving expressed TCRB sequences. Sequencing was performed with immunoSEQ multiplex PCR; in TCRdb, only in-frame clones are kept and a portion is missing. This table holds hundreds of thousands of clones, around 15% found once. This sample is part of a study of beta chain features in type 1 diabetes. General study points: Type 1 diabetes patients showed a moderate but significant shortening of TCRB CDR3s in all four CD4+ subsets.

The sequenced sample was naive CD4+ T cells from blood. The sequence derives from a man aged 18 to 30 with type 1 diabetes.

The DNA of the CDR3 is TGTGCCACCCGGGACAGATCCTACAATGAGCAGTTCTTC. This gives the protein CATRDRSYNEQFF. The chain has TRBV6-1 and TRBJ2-1, with 7 bases identical to TRBD1. The germline V gene encodes CDR1 MNHNS and CDR2 SASEGT. This CDR3 is built from 13 residues. V lost 10 bases to trimming and J lost 1 base; unmatched junction nucleotides: 4.